This T cell receptor beta chain was identified in a study of technical replicates of blood from a few donors. V gave up 7 bases and J gave up 4 bases; unmatched junction bases: 5. Per the germline V gene, CDR1 is SGHNT and CDR2 is YENEEA. The CDR3 covers 13 residues. The repertoire was sequenced with immunoSEQ multiplex PCR; TCRdb's copy has only in-frame clones and lacks some. The sample lists about 97,000 clones; 95% to 96% were seen once. This chain links TRBV11-3 with TRBJ1-2; TRBD1 matches at 8 bases. This TCR was recovered from a human donor in good health. The sample was T cells isolated from PBMCs. CDR3 amino acids: CASTQGAGYGYTF. The CDR3 DNA reads TGTGCCAGCACCCAGGGGGCTGGCTATGGCTACACCTTC. Drawing the rest from reference TRBV11-3 and TRBJ1-2, the complete variable domain is EAGVVQSPRYKIIEKKQPVAFWCNPISGHNTLYWYLQNLGQGPELLIRYENEEAVDDSQLPKDRFSAERLKGVDSTLKIQPAELGDSAVYLCASTQGAGYGYTFGSGTRLTVV.